This T cell receptor (beta chain) was recorded in a study of cytomegalovirus exposure and HLA in healthy donors. Trimming took off 2 bases at V and 7 bases at J, with 12 bases between the two ends. This CDR3 has 14 residues. The germline V gene encodes CDR1 MDHEN and CDR2 SYDVKM. PCR was performed using 60 Vbeta and 13 Jbeta primers. Only in-frame clones appear in the TCRdb table, and some are missing; sequencing was by immunoSEQ multiplex PCR. The table records 180,000 or so clones, over 80% of them present only once. This sequence was found in a man aged 40-49 years in good health and CMV-seronegative. The sequencing input was PBMCs. The chain combines TRBV28 with TRBJ2-1, with D unresolved. This chain's CDR3 is CASSLRVSFNEQFF. The CDR3 DNA reads TGTGCCAGCAGTTTACGGGTTAGCTTTAATGAGCAGTTCTTC.